The entry below gives a single TCR beta chain sequence along with its context. In germline, CDR1 is MNHEY, CDR2 SVGAGI. With 6 bases clipped from V and 2 bases from J, the junction kept 8 bases outside the gene matches. The CDR3 totals 15 residues. The sample is drawn from a study of T cell responses to AZD1222 COVID-19 vaccine. Sequencing was performed with immunoSEQ multiplex PCR; in TCRdb, only in-frame clones are kept and a portion is missing. This sample carries tens of thousands of clones, more than 85% of them seen once, and the ten largest clones take around 4.5%. The clonotype originates from an adult who received the AZD1222 COVID-19 vaccine. Sequenced material: peripheral blood, taken 28 days after the second AZD1222 dose. V usage is TRBV6-5 and J usage is TRBJ2-7, with 9 bases aligning to TRBD1. For the CDR3, the DNA is TGTGCCAGCAGCGCCGGGACAGGGATCCCCTACGAGCAGTACTTC. It encodes CASSAGTGIPYEQYF.